The 19 T cell receptor beta chains reported below all come from one sample, sequenced in a study of blood T cell repertoires in COVID-19. The table came from immunoSEQ multiplex PCR; TCRdb's copy has only in-frame clones and leaves some out. The table has about 53,000 clones, around nine tenths seen once. The sequencing input was peripheral blood. The receptors here all came from a man aged 45-60 years with acute or convalescent COVID-19.

As to this clone: One end of the junction fails to match germline, which may point to a read error. V usage is TRBV23-1 and J usage is TRBJ2-3, with unresolved D. TRBV23-1 is marked as an open reading frame, function uncertain. CDR3 length: 9 residues. The CDR3 here is CASSQSGLF. CDR3 nucleotides: TGCGCCAGCAGTCAATCGGGCCTTTTT.

This chain links TRBV6-5 with TRBJ1-4; 9 bases are shared with TRBD1. CDR3 length equals 14 residues. The J segment lost 8 bases and the V segment lost 6 bases, leaving 7 bases of the junction unmatched. Germline lookup yields CDR1 MNHEY and CDR2 SVGAGI. The CDR3 nucleotides are TGTGCCAGCAGGAAAGGGACAGGGTACGAAAAACTGTTTTTT. This sequence encodes CASRKGTGYEKLFF.

As regards this clone: One junction end does not reproduce the germline sequence, and a read error may be involved. This chain connects TRBV10-3 to TRBJ2-5, with 12 bases identical to TRBD1. The CDR3 spans 13 residues. The germline CDR1 and CDR2 sequences are ENHRY and SYGVKD. The chain's CDR3 is CAISARPGQGADF. The DNA of the CDR3 is TGTGCCATCAGTGCTCGTCCGGGACAGGGGGCTGACTTC.

The gene calls are TRBV10-3 and TRBJ2-2; D is possibly TRBD2 (5 bases). CDR1 and CDR2 (germline): ENHRY, SYGVKD. The ends were cut back, 0 bases at V and 0 bases at J, with 14 bases in the middle. This CDR3 region has 18 residues. This chain's CDR3 is CAISESGLANANTGELFF. CDR3 sequence (DNA): TGTGCCATCAGTGAGTCGGGCCTAGCTAACGCGAACACCGGGGAGCTGTTTTTT.

The chain combines TRBV27 with TRBJ1-2, with 9 nucleotides matching TRBD1. The germline gives CDR1 MNHEY, CDR2 SMNVEV (reference sequence). The trim removed 6 bases at V and 4 bases at J, leaving 9 bases unmatched. The CDR3 length is 15 residues. The CDR3 nucleotides are TGTGCCAGCAGACCCGGGACAGGGACTATCTATGGCTACACCTTC. Protein sequence: CASRPGTGTIYGYTF.

This clone was seen a few times. The J gene is TRBJ1-2, the V gene TRBV6-1, with 10 positions matching TRBD1. Germline assignment: CDR1 MNHNS and CDR2 SASEGT. This CDR3 has 14 amino acids. V lost 1 base to trimming and J lost 4 bases; unmatched junction nucleotides: 0. The CDR3 region has the DNA TGTGCCAGCAGTGAAGGGGACAGGGGCTATGGCTACACCTTC. Translated, it gives CASSEGDRGYGYTF.

The rearrangement links TRBV10-3 to TRBJ2-7; 15 nucleotides align to TRBD2. J was trimmed by 8 bases and V by 3 bases; bases with no gene match: 8. The CDR3 runs 16 residues. Germline CDR1 ENHRY, CDR2 SYGVKD. In DNA, the CDR3 is TGTGCCATCAGTGAAGGACTAGCGGGAGGGCCTCCCCAGCAGTACTTC. Encoded protein: CAISEGLAGGPPQQYF.

The chain uses TRBV11-2 and TRBJ1-1, with 7 bases matching TRBD1. The CDR3 loop spans 15 amino acids. Germline V CDR1 and CDR2: SGHAT, FQNNGV. With V trimmed by 2 bases and J by 4 bases, 7 bases remained unmatched. CDR3 coding DNA: TGTGCCAGCAGCTTAAGGGGGCGGTTAGGCACTGAAGCTTTCTTT. Amino acids: CASSLRGRLGTEAFF.

V gene TRBV5-1 combines with J gene TRBJ2-1; TRBD1 might be the D (5 bases). The CDR3 sequence is 14 residues long. Germline lookup yields CDR1 SGHRS and CDR2 YFSETQ. V was shortened by 4 bases and J by 3 bases, with 11 bases between the two germline ends. CDR3 residues: CASSPGAFYNEQFF. As DNA, the CDR3 is TGCGCCAGCAGCCCTGGGGCTTTCTACAATGAGCAGTTCTTC.

This chain joins TRBV13 and TRBJ1-5; D unresolved. CDR3 length: 12 residues. V was clipped by 6 bases and J by 6 bases, with 9 bases between them. From germline, CDR1 is PRHDT and CDR2 FYEKMQ (reference sequence). CDR3 amino acids: CASSYEGQPQHF. CDR3 coding DNA: TGTGCCAGCAGTTACGAGGGTCAGCCCCAGCATTTT.

The chain has TRBV6-5 and TRBJ2-2, with D perhaps matching TRBD2 (5 bases). The V end was cut by 6 bases, the J end by 7 bases, with 12 bases between. The CDR3 is 13 amino acids. Germline-derived CDR1 and CDR2 are MNHEY and SVGAGI. Here the CDR3 reads CASRGRAGGELFF. The DNA of the CDR3 is TGTGCCAGCAGGGGGAGAGCCGGCGGGGAGCTGTTTTTT.

The chain recombines TRBV6-6 with TRBJ2-7, with 9 bases aligning to TRBD1. The ends lost 8 bases at V and 2 bases at J; junction bases unmatched: 7. The CDR3 covers 14 residues. Germline V lookup: CDR1 MNHNY, CDR2 SVGAGI (reference sequence). The CDR3 sequence is CASVYGTGPYEQYF. The CDR3 coding sequence is TGTGCCAGCGTTTACGGGACAGGGCCCTACGAGCAGTACTTC.

The DNA for the CDR3 is TGTGCCAGCAGCTTAGTATCGACAGGGTCCTACGAGCAGTACTTC. Protein product: CASSLVSTGSYEQYF. This rearrangement joins TRBV11-2 to TRBJ2-7; 7 nucleotides match TRBD1. The V and J ends lost 1 base and 1 base, in that order; junction bases with no gene match: 4. Germline CDR1 SGHAT, CDR2 FQNNGV. This CDR3 comprises 15 residues.

The rearrangement joins TRBV5-1 to TRBJ1-1; maybe TRBD1 (6 bases). V lost 4 bases and J 1 base, leaving 11 bases between the germline ends. The CDR3 runs to 14 residues. Germline CDR1 SGHRS, CDR2 YFSETQ. DNA of the CDR3: TGCGCCAGCAGCCCGACAGGCTGGAACACTGAAGCTTTCTTT. It yields the protein CASSPTGWNTEAFF.

The CDR3 protein is CASSIEASREYNEQFF. CDR3 sequence (DNA): TGTGCCAGTAGTATAGAAGCTAGCCGGGAATACAATGAGCAGTTCTTC. This chain joins TRBV19 and TRBJ2-1, with a weak D call TRBD2 (5 bases). This CDR3 is 16 amino acids long. Trimming took off 0 bases at V and 4 bases at J, with 13 bases between the two ends. The germline CDR1 and CDR2 sequences are LNHDA and SQIVND (reference sequence).

The chain joins TRBV19 to TRBJ2-2; 8 bases agree with TRBD2. CDR3 length: 14 residues. Germline CDR1 reads LNHDA; CDR2 reads SQIVND (reference sequence). The V and J ends lost 10 bases and 5 bases, in that order; junction bases with no gene match: 9. CDR3 sequence: CATLEGGRTGELFF. In DNA form, the CDR3 reads TGTGCCACCCTCGAAGGCGGGAGGACCGGGGAGCTGTTTTTT. The full variable domain, in which reference TRBV19 and TRBJ2-2 provide the parts outside the CDR3, is DGGITQSPKYLFRKEGQNVTLSCEQNLNHDAMYWYRQDPGQGLRLIYYSQIVNDFQKGDIAEGYSVSREKKESFPLTVTSAQKNPTAFYLCATLEGGRTGELFFGEGSRLTVL.

J is TRBJ1-3 and V is TRBV5-1; D unresolved. This CDR3 region has 15 residues. The germline V gene encodes CDR1 SGHRS and CDR2 YFSETQ. Trimming stripped 5 bases from V and 0 bases from J, with 12 bases between. CDR3 sequence: CASRPIGSSGNTIYF. The CDR3 coding sequence is TGCGCCAGCAGGCCGATTGGCAGCTCTGGAAACACCATATATTTT.

This clone was observed once. The chain carries TRBV3-1 (or the pseudogene TRBV3-2) and TRBJ1-1; D not resolved. The CDR3 length is 14 residues. The germline gives CDR1 LGHDT, CDR2 YNNKEL (reference sequence). Trimming took off 1 base at V and 5 bases at J, with 11 bases between the two ends. The CDR3 protein is CASSQVGVMTEAFF. Here the CDR3 DNA reads TGTGCCAGCAGCCAAGTCGGGGTTATGACTGAAGCTTTCTTT.

This clone was counted once. The rearrangement links TRBV12-5 to TRBJ1-5; 7 nucleotides line up with TRBD1. CDR1 is LGHNT, CDR2 FRNRAP, per germline. The CDR3 length is 15 residues. V trimming: 3 bases; J trimming: 4 bases; junction bases outside the gene matches: 6. CDR3 nucleotides: TGTGCTAGTGGTTTCGGGGACAGCCGAAATCAGCCCCAGCATTTT. This translates into CASGFGDSRNQPQHF.